This TCR beta chain was retrieved from a study of metastatic and nonmetastatic thyroid tumors. Regarding the study as a whole: Reportedly, malignant thyroid tumors had significantly higher TCR beta diversity than benign nodules, in blood and tumor.

This clone was recorded at least ten times. The antigen is not known. Germline lookup yields CDR1 LNHDA and CDR2 SQIVND (reference sequence). The CDR3 consists of 12 residues. V was trimmed by 5 bases and J by 6 bases, leaving 11 bases between them. MiXCR reprocessed the PCR reads for TCRdb. The sample holds some 20,000 clones; around 14% are singletons and the top ten take around a fifth. Patients underwent thyroid surgery, and none had received any treatment before it. This receptor was identified in a female donor with papillary thyroid cancer or a benign thyroid nodule (not recorded which). Some clones in this sample may be carry-over from other donors' samples. The V and J genes are TRBV19 and TRBJ2-7, with D maybe TRBD2 (5 bases). The sample comprised blood. CDR3 amino acids: CASSRGLGEQYF. The DNA of the CDR3 is TGTGCCAGTAGTCGGGGATTGGGCGAGCAGTACTTC.